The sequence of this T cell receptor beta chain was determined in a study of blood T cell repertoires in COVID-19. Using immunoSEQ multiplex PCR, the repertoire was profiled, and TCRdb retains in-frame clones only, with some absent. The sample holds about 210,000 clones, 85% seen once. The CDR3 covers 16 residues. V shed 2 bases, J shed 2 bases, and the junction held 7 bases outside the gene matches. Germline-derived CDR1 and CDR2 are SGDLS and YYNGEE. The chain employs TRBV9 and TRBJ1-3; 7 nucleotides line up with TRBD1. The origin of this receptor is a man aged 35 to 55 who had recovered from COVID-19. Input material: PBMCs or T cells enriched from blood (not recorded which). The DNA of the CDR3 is TGTGCCAGCAGCGTCGAACGGGACAGACCTGGAAACACCATATATTTT. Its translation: CASSVERDRPGNTIYF.